A single sample is the source of the 2 T cell receptor beta chains below, sequenced in a study of naive and memory T cell subsets. Study-wide findings and caveats: A few larger clonotypes appeared in naive repertoires, especially CD8, possibly memory cells re-expressing CD45RA.

Both TRBC1 and TRBC2 were covered by a beta constant-region primer of two equimolar oligonucleotides. The ligated cDNA underwent four PCR rounds using SP2 and nested alpha and beta constant-region primers. TCRdb fed the UMI-ligation and nested PCR reads into MiXCR, producing one record per CDR3 protein. In the table there are about 90,000 distinct CDR3 sequences, 11% of which are singletons. Their recognized antigens are unknown. The source material was naive CD4+ T cells from blood. These receptor sequences come from a human donor in good health.

This clonotype was detected only a few times. J is TRBJ1-4 and V is TRBV12-3 or TRBV12-4; D is unclear. With 5 bases removed from V and 8 bases from J, the gap between germline ends came to 12 bases. The CDR3 extends over 13 amino acids. CDR3 loop: CASSPVGYEKLFF. The CDR3 bases are TGTGCCAGCAGTCCCGTCGGGTACGAAAAACTGTTTTTT.

This clonotype was recorded at least ten times. The genes are TRBV20-1 and TRBJ2-5; TRBD2 aligns across 7 bases. Trimming took 1 base from V and 3 from J; bases not matched to a gene: 20. Germline assignment: CDR1 DFQATT and CDR2 SNEGSKA (reference sequence). The CDR3 sequence is 19 residues long. CDR3 amino acids: CSARATPRKAGDLEETQYF. The DNA for the CDR3 is TGCAGTGCTAGAGCCACGCCACGGAAGGCGGGAGATTTAGAAGAGACCCAGTACTTC.